This T cell receptor beta chain was identified during a study of T cell responses to AZD1222 COVID-19 vaccine. Whole-study findings and limits: Baseline testing showed seropositivity in only six or seven AZD1222 recipients. Sampled repertoires all dated from after the peak T cell response.

The CDR3 is 14 residues long. Germline-derived CDR1 and CDR2 are SGHDT and YYEEEE. The ends lost 3 bases at V and 4 bases at J; junction bases unmatched: 5. Comments on this clone: What it recognizes is unknown.

Profiled with immunoSEQ multiplex PCR; TCRdb holds only in-frame clones, not every one. The sample lists over 110,000 clones; roughly nine tenths were seen once. Sequenced here: peripheral blood, sampled 28 days after the second AZD1222 dose. The clonotype originates from an adult who received the AZD1222 COVID-19 vaccine. The chain uses TRBV5-6 and TRBJ2-5; TRBD1 matches at 8 bases. CDR3 nucleotides: TGTGCCAGCAGCTCGCTGACAGGGGTAGAGACCCAGTACTTC. It is translated as CASSSLTGVETQYF.